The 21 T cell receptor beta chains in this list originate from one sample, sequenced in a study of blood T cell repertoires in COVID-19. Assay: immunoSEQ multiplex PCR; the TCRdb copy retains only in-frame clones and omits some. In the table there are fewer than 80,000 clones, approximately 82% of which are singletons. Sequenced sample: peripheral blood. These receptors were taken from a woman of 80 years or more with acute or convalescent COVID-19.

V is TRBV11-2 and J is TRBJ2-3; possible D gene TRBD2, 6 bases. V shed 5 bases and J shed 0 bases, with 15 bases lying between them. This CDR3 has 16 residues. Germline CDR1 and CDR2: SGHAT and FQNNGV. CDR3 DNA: TGTGCCAGCAGCCACTCTCCTAGCGCTAGCACAGATACGCAGTATTTT. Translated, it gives CASSHSPSASTDTQYF.

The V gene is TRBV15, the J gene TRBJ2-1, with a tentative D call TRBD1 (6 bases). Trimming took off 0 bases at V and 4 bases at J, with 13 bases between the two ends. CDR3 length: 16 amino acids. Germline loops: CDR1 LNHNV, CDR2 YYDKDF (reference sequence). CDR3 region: CATSRDQGTLYNEQFF. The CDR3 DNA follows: TGTGCCACCAGCAGAGATCAGGGGACGTTGTACAATGAGCAGTTCTTC.

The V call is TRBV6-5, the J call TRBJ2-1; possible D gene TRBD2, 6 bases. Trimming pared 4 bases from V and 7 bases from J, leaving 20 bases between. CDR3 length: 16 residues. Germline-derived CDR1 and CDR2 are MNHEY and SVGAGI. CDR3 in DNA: TGTGCCAGCAGTTTCGAGGGGACTGGTCCCTGGAATGAGCAGTTCTTC. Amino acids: CASSFEGTGPWNEQFF.

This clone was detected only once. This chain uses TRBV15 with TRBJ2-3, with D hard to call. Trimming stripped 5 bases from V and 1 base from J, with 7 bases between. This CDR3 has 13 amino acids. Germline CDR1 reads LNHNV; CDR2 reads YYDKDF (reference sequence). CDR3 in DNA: TGTGCCACCAGCGAGCGTCGCACAGATACGCAGTATTTT. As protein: CATSERRTDTQYF.

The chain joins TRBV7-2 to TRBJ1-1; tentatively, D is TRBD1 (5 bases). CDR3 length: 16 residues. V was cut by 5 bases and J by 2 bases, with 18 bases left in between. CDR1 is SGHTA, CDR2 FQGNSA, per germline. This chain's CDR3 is CASSQNGGAANTEAFF. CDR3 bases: TGTGCCAGCAGCCAGAACGGCGGGGCAGCAAACACTGAAGCTTTCTTT.

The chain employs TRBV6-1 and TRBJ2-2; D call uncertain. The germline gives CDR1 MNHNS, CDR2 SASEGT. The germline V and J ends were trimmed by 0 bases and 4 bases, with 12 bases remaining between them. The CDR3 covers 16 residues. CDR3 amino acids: CASSEALRGATGELFF. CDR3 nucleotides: TGTGCCAGCAGTGAAGCGCTTCGAGGTGCCACCGGGGAGCTGTTTTTT.

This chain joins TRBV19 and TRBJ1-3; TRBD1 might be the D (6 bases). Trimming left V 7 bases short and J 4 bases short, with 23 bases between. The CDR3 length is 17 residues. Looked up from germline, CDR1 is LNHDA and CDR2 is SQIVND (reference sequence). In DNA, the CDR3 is TGTGCCAGTACCCCGGGTGGCCAGGGGTGGCGCGGAAACACCATATATTTT. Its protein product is CASTPGGQGWRGNTIYF.

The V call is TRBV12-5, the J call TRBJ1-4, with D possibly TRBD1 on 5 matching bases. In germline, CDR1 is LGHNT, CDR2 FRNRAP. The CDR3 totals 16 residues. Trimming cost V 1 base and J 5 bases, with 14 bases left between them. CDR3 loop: CASGLAQGRANEKLFF. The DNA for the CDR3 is TGTGCTAGTGGTTTGGCGCAGGGTAGGGCCAATGAAAAACTGTTTTTT.

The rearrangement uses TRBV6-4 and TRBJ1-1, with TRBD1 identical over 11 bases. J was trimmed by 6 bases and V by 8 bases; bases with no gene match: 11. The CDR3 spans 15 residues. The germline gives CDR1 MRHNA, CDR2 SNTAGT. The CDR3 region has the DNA TGTGCCAGCCGCCGGGACAGGGGGGAGGGTGCTGAAGCTTTCTTT. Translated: CASRRDRGEGAEAFF.

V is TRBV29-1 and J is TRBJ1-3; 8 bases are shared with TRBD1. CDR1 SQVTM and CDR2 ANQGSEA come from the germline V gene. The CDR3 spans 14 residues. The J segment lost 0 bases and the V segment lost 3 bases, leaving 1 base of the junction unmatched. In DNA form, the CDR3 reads TGCAGCGTTGAGGGACAGGACTCTGGAAACACCATATATTTT. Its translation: CSVEGQDSGNTIYF.

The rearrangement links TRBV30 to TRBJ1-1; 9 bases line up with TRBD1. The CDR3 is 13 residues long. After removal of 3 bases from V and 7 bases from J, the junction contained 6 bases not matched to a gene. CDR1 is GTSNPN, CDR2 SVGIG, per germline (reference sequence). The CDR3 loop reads CAWSQGQGSEAFF. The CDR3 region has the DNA TGTGCCTGGAGCCAGGGACAGGGTAGTGAAGCTTTCTTT.

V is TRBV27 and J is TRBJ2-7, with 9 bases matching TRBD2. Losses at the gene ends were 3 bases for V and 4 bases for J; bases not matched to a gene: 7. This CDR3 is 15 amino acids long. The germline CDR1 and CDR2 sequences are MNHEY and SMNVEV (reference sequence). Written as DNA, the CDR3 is TGTGCCAGCAGTTTCTCTAGCGGGGCTTCGTACGAGCAGTACTTC. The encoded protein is CASSFSSGASYEQYF.

The CDR3 is CASSQEGPGGFYYGYTF. The DNA for the CDR3 is TGCGCCAGCAGCCAAGAGGGACCAGGGGGCTTTTACTATGGCTACACCTTC. V gene TRBV4-1 combines with J gene TRBJ1-2, with TRBD1 matching 8 bases. Germline CDR1 MGHRA, CDR2 YSYEKL. The CDR3 spans 17 residues. With V trimmed by 0 bases and J by 3 bases, 9 bases remained unmatched.

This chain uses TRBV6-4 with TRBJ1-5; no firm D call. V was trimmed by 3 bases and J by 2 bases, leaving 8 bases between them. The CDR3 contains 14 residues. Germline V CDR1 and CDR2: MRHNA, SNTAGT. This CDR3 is CASSEAGGNQPQHF. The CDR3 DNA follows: TGTGCCAGCAGTGAGGCAGGTGGCAATCAGCCCCAGCATTTT.

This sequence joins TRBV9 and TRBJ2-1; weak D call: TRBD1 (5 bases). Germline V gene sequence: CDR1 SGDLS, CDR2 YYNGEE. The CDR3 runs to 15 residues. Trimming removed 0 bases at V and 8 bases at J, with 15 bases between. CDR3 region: CASSVERLTAHEQFF. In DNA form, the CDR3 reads TGTGCCAGCAGCGTAGAAAGGTTGACAGCACATGAGCAGTTCTTC.

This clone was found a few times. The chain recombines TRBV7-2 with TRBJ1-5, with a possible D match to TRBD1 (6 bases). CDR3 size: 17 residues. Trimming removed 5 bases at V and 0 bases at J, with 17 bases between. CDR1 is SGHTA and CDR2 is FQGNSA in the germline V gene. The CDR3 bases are TGTGCCAGCAGCCTACTATTCGGACAGTTTAGCAATCAGCCCCAGCATTTT. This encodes CASSLLFGQFSNQPQHF.

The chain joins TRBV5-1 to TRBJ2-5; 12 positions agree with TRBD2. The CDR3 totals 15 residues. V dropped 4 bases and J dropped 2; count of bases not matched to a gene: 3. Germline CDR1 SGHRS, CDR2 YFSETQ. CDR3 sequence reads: CASSAGLAGQETQYF. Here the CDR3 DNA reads TGCGCCAGCAGCGCGGGACTAGCGGGTCAAGAGACCCAGTACTTC.

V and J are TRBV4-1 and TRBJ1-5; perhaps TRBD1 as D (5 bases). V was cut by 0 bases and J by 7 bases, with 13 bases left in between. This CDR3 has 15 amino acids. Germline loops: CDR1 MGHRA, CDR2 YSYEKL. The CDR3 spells CASSQDLGGHQPQHF. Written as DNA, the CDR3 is TGCGCCAGCAGCCAAGATCTCGGGGGTCACCAGCCCCAGCATTTT.

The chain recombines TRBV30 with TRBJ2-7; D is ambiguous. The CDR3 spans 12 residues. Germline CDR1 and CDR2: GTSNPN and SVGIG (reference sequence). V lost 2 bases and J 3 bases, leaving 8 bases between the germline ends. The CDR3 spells CAWSPTRYEQYF. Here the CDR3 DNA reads TGTGCCTGGAGTCCTACCCGCTACGAGCAGTACTTC.

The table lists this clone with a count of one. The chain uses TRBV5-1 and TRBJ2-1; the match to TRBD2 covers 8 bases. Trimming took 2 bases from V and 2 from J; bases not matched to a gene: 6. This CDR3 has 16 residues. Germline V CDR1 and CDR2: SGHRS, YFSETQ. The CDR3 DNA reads TGCGCCAGCAGCTTCGGCGGGGGGCCCACCTACAATGAGCAGTTCTTC. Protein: CASSFGGGPTYNEQFF.

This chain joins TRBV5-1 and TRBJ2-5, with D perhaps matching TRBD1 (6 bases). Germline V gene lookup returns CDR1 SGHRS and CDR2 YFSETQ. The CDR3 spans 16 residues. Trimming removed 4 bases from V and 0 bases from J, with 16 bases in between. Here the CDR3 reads CASSTPSTGNQETQYF. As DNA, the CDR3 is TGCGCCAGCAGCACCCCGTCGACAGGAAACCAAGAGACCCAGTACTTC.